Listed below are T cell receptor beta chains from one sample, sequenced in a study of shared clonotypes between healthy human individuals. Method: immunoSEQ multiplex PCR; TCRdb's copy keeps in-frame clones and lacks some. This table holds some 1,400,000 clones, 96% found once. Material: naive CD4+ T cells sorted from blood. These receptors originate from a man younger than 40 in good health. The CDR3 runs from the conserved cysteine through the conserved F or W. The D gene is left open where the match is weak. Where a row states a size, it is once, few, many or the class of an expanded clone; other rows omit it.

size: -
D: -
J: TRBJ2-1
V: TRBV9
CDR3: CASSVEVRAEQFF
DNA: TGTGCCAGCAGCGTAGAGGTACGCGCCGAGCAGTTCTTC

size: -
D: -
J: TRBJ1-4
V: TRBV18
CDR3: CASSLRASNEKLFF
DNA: TGTGCCAGCTCACTCCGGGCCTCTAATGAAAAACTGTTTTTT

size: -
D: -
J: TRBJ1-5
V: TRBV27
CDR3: CASTAARGSQPQHF
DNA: TGTGCCAGCACCGCCGCCAGAGGCAGTCAGCCCCAGCATTTT

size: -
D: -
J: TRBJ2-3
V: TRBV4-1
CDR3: CASSQPGRVSTDTQYF
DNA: TGCGCCAGCAGCCAACCGGGGCGGGTGAGCACAGATACGCAGTATTTT

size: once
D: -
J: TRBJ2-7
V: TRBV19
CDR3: CASSQGGRSSYEQYF
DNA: TGTGCCAGTAGCCAAGGGGGTAGGAGCTCCTACGAGCAGTACTTC

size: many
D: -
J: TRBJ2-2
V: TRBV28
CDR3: CASSPGSSYTGELFF
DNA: TGTGCCAGCAGTCCCGGGTCTTCCTACACCGGGGAGCTGTTTTTT

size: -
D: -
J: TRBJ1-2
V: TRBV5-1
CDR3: CASSHRGAGDQDYGYTF
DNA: TGCGCCAGCAGCCACCGAGGGGCAGGGGATCAGGACTATGGCTACACCTTC

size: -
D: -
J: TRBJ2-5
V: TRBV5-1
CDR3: CASSLVSGLLETQYF
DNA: TGCGCCAGCAGCTTGGTTTCCGGGTTGCTGGAGACCCAGTACTTC

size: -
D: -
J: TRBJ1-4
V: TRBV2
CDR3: CASSPEQGNEKLFF
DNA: TGTGCCAGCAGCCCCGAACAGGGTAATGAAAAACTGTTTTTT

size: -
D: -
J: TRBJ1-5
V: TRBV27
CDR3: CAIPGSPRGNQPQHF
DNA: TGTGCCATCCCGGGAAGCCCGCGGGGCAATCAGCCCCAGCATTTT

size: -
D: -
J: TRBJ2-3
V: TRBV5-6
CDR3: CASSTGLPSDTQYF
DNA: TGTGCCAGCAGCACGGGGCTCCCGTCGGATACGCAGTATTTT

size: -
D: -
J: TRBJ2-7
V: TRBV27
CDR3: CASRPRGTFSSYEQYF
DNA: TGTGCCAGCAGGCCCAGGGGTACCTTCAGCTCCTACGAGCAGTACTTC

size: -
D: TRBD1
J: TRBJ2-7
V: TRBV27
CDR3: CASSPGRTGGVYEQYF
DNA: TGTGCCAGCAGTCCCGGTAGGACAGGGGGAGTCTACGAGCAGTACTTC

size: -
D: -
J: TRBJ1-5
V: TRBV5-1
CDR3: CASSPETGSNQPQHF
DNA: TGCGCCAGCAGCCCGGAGACAGGTAGCAATCAGCCCCAGCATTTT

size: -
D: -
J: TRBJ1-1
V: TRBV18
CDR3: CASSPSTGTPITEAFF
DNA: TGTGCCAGCTCACCCTCCACCGGGACACCTATAACTGAAGCTTTCTTT

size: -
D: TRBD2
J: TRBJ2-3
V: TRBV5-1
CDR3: CASSLSGTSADTQYF
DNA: TGCGCCAGCAGCTTATCCGGGACTAGCGCAGATACGCAGTATTTT